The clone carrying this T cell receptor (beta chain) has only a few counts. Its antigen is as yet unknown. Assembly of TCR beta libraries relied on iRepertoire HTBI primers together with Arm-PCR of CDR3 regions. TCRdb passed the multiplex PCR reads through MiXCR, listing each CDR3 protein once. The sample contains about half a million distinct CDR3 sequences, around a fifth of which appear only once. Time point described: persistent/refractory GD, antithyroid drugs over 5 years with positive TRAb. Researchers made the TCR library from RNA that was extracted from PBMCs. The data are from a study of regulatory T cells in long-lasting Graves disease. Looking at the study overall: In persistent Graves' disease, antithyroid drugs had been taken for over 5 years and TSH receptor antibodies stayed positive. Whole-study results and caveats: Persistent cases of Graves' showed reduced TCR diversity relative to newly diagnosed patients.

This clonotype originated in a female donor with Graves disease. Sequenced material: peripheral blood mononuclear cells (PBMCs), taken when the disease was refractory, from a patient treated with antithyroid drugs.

CDR3 DNA: TGTGCCAGCAGCGTAGATCCGGGAAGCTCTGGAAACACCATATATTTT. Translation gives CASSVDPGSSGNTIYF. The chain has TRBV9 and TRBJ1-3; no reliable D call. Germline CDR1 and CDR2: SGDLS and YYNGEE. V shed 0 bases and J shed 0 bases, with 10 bases lying between them. This CDR3 comprises 16 residues.